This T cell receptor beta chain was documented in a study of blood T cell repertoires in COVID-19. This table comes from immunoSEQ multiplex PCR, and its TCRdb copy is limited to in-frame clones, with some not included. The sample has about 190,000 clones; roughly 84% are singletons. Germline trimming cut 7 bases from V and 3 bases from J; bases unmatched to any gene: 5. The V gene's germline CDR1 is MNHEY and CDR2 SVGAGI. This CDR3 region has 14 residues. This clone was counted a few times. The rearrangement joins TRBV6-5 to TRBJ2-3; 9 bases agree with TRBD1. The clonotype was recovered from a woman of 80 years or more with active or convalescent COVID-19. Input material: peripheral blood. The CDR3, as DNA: TGTGCCAGCACCAACAGGGGGCGGACAGATACGCAGTATTTT. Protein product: CASTNRGRTDTQYF.